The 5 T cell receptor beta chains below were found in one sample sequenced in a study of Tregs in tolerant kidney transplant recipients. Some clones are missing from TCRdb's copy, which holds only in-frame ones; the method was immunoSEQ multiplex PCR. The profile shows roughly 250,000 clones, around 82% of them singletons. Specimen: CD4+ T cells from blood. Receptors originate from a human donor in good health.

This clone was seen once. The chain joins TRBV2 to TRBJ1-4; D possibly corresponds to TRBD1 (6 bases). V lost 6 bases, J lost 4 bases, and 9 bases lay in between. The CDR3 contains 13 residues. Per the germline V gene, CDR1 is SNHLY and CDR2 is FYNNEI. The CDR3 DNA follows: TGTGCCAGCAGAGGGGGGAGTAATGAAAAACTGTTTTTT. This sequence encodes CASRGGSNEKLFF.

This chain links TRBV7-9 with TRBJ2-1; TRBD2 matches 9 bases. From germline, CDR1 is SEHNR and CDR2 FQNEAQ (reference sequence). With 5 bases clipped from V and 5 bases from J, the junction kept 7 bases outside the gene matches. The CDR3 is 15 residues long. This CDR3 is CASSRGGARDNEQFF. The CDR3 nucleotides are TGTGCCAGCAGCCGCGGGGGGGCGCGAGACAATGAGCAGTTCTTC.

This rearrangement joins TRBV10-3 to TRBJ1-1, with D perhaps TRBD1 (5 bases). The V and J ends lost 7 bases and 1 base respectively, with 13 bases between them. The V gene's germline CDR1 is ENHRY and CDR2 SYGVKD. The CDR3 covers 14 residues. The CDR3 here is CAITQGLANTEAFF. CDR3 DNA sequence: TGTGCCATCACTCAGGGATTGGCGAACACTGAAGCTTTCTTT.

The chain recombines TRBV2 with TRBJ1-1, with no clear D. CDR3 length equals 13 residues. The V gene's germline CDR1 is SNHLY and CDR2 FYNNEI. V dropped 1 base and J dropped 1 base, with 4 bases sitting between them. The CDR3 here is CASSEGGNTEAFF. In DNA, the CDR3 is TGTGCCAGCAGTGAAGGGGGGAACACTGAAGCTTTCTTT.

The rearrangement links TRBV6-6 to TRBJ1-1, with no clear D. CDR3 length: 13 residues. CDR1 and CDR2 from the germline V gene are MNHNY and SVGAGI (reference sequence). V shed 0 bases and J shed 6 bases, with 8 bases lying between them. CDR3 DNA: TGTGCCAGCAGTTACTCGCATGGGGCTGAAGCTTTCTTT. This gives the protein CASSYSHGAEAFF.